These 3 T cell receptor beta chains originate from one sample sequenced in a study of OX40 agonist ivuxolimab in advanced cancers. The assay was immunoSEQ multiplex PCR, and TCRdb's table has in-frame clones only and misses some. The sample lists about 83,000 clones; roughly 84% were seen once. Sequenced material: CD4+ or CD8+ T cells sorted from blood, taken in a trial of the OX40 agonist ivuxolimab. Every receptor here comes from an adult with an advanced solid tumor such as melanoma, head and neck, liver or kidney cancer.

The V and J genes are TRBV6-6 and TRBJ2-2, with D possibly being TRBD1 or TRBD2 (5 bases each). Trimming removed 2 bases from V and 6 bases from J, with 13 bases in between. The germline V gene has CDR1 MNHNY and CDR2 SVGAGI (reference sequence). The CDR3 sequence is 15 residues long. Here the CDR3 reads CASSYAGTEAGELFF. The CDR3, as DNA: TGTGCCAGCAGTTACGCAGGGACGGAGGCCGGGGAGCTGTTTTTT.

This chain links TRBV19 with TRBJ2-5; 8 bases map to TRBD1. The V gene end was trimmed by 6 bases and the J gene end by 5 bases; junction bases not matched to a gene: 5. The CDR3 contains 13 residues. CDR1 is LNHDA, CDR2 SQIVND, per germline (reference sequence). CDR3 bases: TGTGCCAGTAGGAGGACAGGGCAGGAGACCCAGTACTTC. Translation gives CASRRTGQETQYF. The full variable domain, completed using reference TRBV19 and TRBJ2-5, is DGGITQSPKYLFRKEGQNVTLSCEQNLNHDAMYWYRQDPGQGLRLIYYSQIVNDFQKGDIAEGYSVSREKKESFPLTVTSAQKNPTAFYLCASRRTGQETQYFGPGTRLLVL.

Worth noting for this clone: An end of the junction differs from the germline gene, which may be a read error. The rearrangement uses TRBV30 and TRBJ1-2; 7 bases align to TRBD1. This CDR3 is built from 11 residues. The germline gives CDR1 GTSNPN, CDR2 SVGIG (reference sequence). This chain's CDR3 is CAGGVGGATAF. The CDR3 nucleotides read TGTGCCGGGGGGGTAGGGGGCGCGACGGCTTTC.